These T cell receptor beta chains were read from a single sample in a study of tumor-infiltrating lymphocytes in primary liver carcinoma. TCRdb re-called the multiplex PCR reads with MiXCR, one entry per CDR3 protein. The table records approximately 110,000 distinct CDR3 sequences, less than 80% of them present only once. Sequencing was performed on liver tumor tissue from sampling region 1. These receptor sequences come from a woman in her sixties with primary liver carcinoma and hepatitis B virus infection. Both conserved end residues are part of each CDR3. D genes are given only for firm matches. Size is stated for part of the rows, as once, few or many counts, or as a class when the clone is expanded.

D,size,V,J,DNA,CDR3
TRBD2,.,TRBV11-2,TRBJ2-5,TGTGCCAGCAGCCCAGGACTAGGAGAGATCCAGCACTTC,CASSPGLGEIQHF
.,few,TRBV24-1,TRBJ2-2,TGTGCCACCAGTGATTCCGCGGTTGGGGGACCCTGGGACACCGGGGAGCTGTTTTTT,CATSDSAVGGPWDTGELFF
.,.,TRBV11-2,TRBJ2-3,TGTTCCAGCAGCTTAGACGGTATGAGCAATCGGCCCCAGTATTTT,CSSSLDGMSNRPQYF
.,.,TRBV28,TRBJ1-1,TGTGCCAGCAGTTTAAGTTCTCGGGCAGTTGAAGCTTTCTTT,CASSLSSRAVEAFF
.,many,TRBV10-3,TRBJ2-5,TGTGCCATCAGTGAAGCTGGGGGGGCCAGGCCGACCCAGTACTTC,CAISEAGGARPTQYF
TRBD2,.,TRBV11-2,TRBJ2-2,TGTGCCAGCAGTTTCCCAGCGGGAGTGAGCACCGGGGGGCTGTTTTTT,CASSFPAGVSTGGLFF
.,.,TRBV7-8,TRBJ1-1,TGTACCAGCAGCTTGCGGGGTGGGAACTCTGAAGCTTTCTTT,CTSSLRGGNSEAFF
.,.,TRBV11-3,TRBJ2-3,TGTGCCAGCAGCTCGGACATCAGCACTGATACGCGGTATTTT,CASSSDISTDTRYF
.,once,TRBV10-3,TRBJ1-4,TGTACCATCAGAGAGCGGGGAACTAATGAAAAACTGTTTTTT,CTIRERGTNEKLFF
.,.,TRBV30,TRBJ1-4,TGTGCCTGGCTGGCGGGCCTAAAACTGTTTTTT,CAWLAGLKLFF
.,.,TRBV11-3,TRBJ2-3,TGTGCCAGTAGCTCCAGGACTGGCACAGATACGCAGTATTTT,CASSSRTGTDTQYF
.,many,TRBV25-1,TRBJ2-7,TGTGCCAGCAGTGAACTTGTTACATCTTACGAGCAGTACTTC,CASSELVTSYEQYF
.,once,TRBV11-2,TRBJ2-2,TGCGCCAGCAGCTTACACAAGGAGAACACCGGGGAGCTGTTTTTT,CASSLHKENTGELFF
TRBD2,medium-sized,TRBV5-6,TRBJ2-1,TGTGCCAGCAGCCCCCGGGGGGGGGCATCTGTTCTCAATGAGCAGTTCTTC,CASSPRGGASVLNEQFF
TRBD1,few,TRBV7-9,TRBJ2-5,TGTGCCAGCAGCCCACCTTCGACAGGGTACCAAGAGACCCAGTACTTC,CASSPPSTGYQETQYF
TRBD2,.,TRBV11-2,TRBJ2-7,TGTGCCAACAGCTTAGTTCGACTAGCGCACGAGCAATACTTC,CANSLVRLAHEQYF
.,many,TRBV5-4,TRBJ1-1,TGTGCCAGCAGCTGGGGCAACACTGAAGCTTTCTTT,CASSWGNTEAFF
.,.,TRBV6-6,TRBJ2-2,TGTGCCAGCAGCTCCACTAGCTACCGGAACACCGGGGAGCTGTTTTTT,CASSSTSYRNTGELFF
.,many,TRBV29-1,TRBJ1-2,TGCAGCGTTCCTACCGGTGTAGGGGGCTACACCTTC,CSVPTGVGGYTF
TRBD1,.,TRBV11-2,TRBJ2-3,TGTGCCATCAGCTTAGGGGGCGGAGATACGCAGTTTTTT,CAISLGGGDTQFF
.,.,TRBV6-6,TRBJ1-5,TGTGCCAGCGGTTACTCCACCGGGGGAGGTTTTCAGCCCCAACATTTT,CASGYSTGGGFQPQHF
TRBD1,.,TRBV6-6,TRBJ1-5,TGTGCCAGCAGAGGACAGGGTATAAGCAATCAGCCCCAACATTTT,CASRGQGISNQPQHF
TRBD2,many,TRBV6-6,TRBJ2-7,TGTGCCAGCAGCCCCGGGACTAGCGGGAGCGAGCAGTACTTC,CASSPGTSGSEQYF
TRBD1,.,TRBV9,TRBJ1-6,TGTGCCAGCAGCGTAGACCCAGGGGGACCGGGTTCACCCCTCCACTTT,CASSVDPGGPGSPLHF
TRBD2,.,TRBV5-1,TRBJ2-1,TGCGCCAGCAGCTTGACGGGAGGGATTTACAATGAGCAGTTCTTC,CASSLTGGIYNEQFF
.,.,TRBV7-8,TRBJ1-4,TGTGCCAGCAGCTTACGGGGGGACCCTATTGAAAAACTGTTTTTT,CASSLRGDPIEKLFF
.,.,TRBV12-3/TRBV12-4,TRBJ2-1,TGTGCCAGCACTGAAGTAGTGGGACATGAGCAGTTCTTC,CASTEVVGHEQFF
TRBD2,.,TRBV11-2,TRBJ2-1,TGTGCCAGCGGCAGGAGAATAGCGGGAGGGCCGTGGGATGAGCAGTTCTTC,CASGRRIAGGPWDEQFF
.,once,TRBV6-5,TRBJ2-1,TGTGCCAGCAGTAGGTCCCCCTCTTACAATGAGCAGTTCTTC,CASSRSPSYNEQFF
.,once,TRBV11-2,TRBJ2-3,TGTGGCAGCAGCCCCGACCGTCCAGATATGCAGTATTTT,CGSSPDRPDMQYF
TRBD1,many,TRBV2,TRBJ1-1,TGTGCCAGCAGTGCCCAGGGGGTTTGGACTGAAGCTTTCTTT,CASSAQGVWTEAFF
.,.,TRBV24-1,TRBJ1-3,TGTGCCACCAGAGTAAACACCATATATTTT,CATRVNTIYF
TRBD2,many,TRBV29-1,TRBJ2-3,TGCAGCGCCGGGGGGGGCACAGATACGCAGTATTTT,CSAGGGTDTQYF
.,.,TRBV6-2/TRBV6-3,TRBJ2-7,TGTGCCAGCAGTGACGCAGGGTTAGACTACGTACAGTACTTC,CASSDAGLDYVQYF
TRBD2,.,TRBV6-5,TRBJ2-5,TGTCCCAGCAATCGACTAGCGGGAACTCAGACCCAGTACTTC,CPSNRLAGTQTQYF
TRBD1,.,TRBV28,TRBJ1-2,TGTGCCAGCAATCAATGGACAGGGTTCCTCCCAACCTTCTTC,CASNQWTGFLPTFF
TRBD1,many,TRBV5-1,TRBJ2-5,TGCGCCAGCAGCTTGTTATTCCACGGGACAGGGGAGAAGACCCAGTACTTC,CASSLLFHGTGEKTQYF
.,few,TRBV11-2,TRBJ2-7,TGTGCCAGCAGCTTAGGTACAGGCCCAGGGTACGAGCGGTACTTC,CASSLGTGPGYERYF
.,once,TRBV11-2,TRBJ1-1,TGTGCCAGCAGCGTAGATCCAAGGGCAGGAACTGAAGCTTTCTTT,CASSVDPRAGTEAFF
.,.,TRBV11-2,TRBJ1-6,TGTGCCAGCAACATGGGACAACACTATAATTCACCCCTCCACTTT,CASNMGQHYNSPLHF
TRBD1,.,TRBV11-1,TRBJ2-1,TGTGCCAACAGGGCGGACAGGCGAAATGAACAGTTCTTC,CANRADRRNEQFF
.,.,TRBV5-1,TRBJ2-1,TGCACCAGCACCACCCGGGCTAGCCGATACAATGAGCAGTTCTTC,CTSTTRASRYNEQFF
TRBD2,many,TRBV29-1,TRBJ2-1,TGCAGCGTTGAGCGGGCTAGCGGGATGGATGAGCAGTTCTTC,CSVERASGMDEQFF
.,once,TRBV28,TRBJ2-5,TGTGCCAGCACACGATACCCTTCTAGCACCGAGACCCAGTACTTC,CASTRYPSSTETQYF
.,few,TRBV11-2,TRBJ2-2,TGTGTCAGCAGCTTATCTAGGACTGGGGAGCTGTTTTTT,CVSSLSRTGELFF
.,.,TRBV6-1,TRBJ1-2,TGTGCCAGCAGTACCAATTATGGCTACACCTTC,CASSTNYGYTF